The 14 T cell receptor beta chains given below trace back to one sample, sequenced in a study of cytomegalovirus exposure and HLA in healthy donors. Data came from immunoSEQ multiplex PCR; TCRdb stores just in-frame clones and leaves some out. The sample comprises some 350,000 clones, 87% of which are singletons, and approximately 1.2% rests with the top ten. The sequenced material came from PBMCs. The source is a woman in her 30s in good health and CMV-seropositive.

This clone was observed once. The junction and the germline gene differ at one end; a read error may be behind it. The chain uses TRBV5-4 and TRBJ2-2; possible D gene TRBD2, 5 bases. In germline, CDR1 is SGHNT, CDR2 YYREEE (reference sequence). This CDR3 has 16 residues. The CDR3 reads CASSLGRWGDTEELFF. The CDR3, as DNA: TGTGCCAGCAGCTTGGGTCGGTGGGGAGACACCGAGGAGCTGTTTTTT.

V usage is TRBV29-1 and J usage is TRBJ2-7; 7 bases agree with TRBD2. Trimming removed 4 bases from V and 7 bases from J; junction bases left unmatched: 7. From germline, CDR1 is SQVTM and CDR2 ANQGSEA. CDR3 size: 12 residues. The CDR3 nucleotides are TGCAGCGTTGGGGCTAGCGGCTCGGAGCAGTACTTC. It encodes CSVGASGSEQYF.

V gene TRBV28 combines with J gene TRBJ1-2, with TRBD1 as a possible D gene (6 bases). The CDR3 extends over 15 amino acids. V lost 2 bases and J 5 bases, leaving 15 bases between the germline ends. Germline V CDR1 and CDR2: MDHEN, SYDVKM. The CDR3 nucleotides read TGTGCCAGCAGTTTAGAGGAGGCGACAGGATATGGCTACACCTTC. Amino acid sequence: CASSLEEATGYGYTF.

This clone was counted once. The CDR3 region has the DNA TGTGCCAGCAGCCTTGTGTTATTGAACGGAAACACCATATATTTT. Translated, it gives CASSLVLLNGNTIYF. The rearrangement links TRBV11-2 to TRBJ1-3; no clear D gene. This CDR3 spans 15 amino acids. Germline-derived CDR1 and CDR2 are SGHAT and FQNNGV. Trimming cost V 5 bases and J 4 bases, with 15 bases left between them.

The chain couples TRBV28 to TRBJ1-2; 7 bases align to TRBD1. Germline CDR1 reads MDHEN; CDR2 reads SYDVKM. The CDR3 loop spans 13 amino acids. V was pared by 6 bases and J by 2 bases, with 3 bases of the junction left unmatched. DNA of the CDR3: TGTGCCAGCAGGGAGACAGGGAACTATGGCTACACCTTC. Its protein product is CASRETGNYGYTF.

This clone has just one count. CDR3 coding DNA: TGTGCCAGCAGTGACGGAGGCGGGGGGGCCCACGAGCAGTACTTC. This sequence encodes CASSDGGGGAHEQYF. The chain employs TRBV6-4 and TRBJ2-7; 9 bases fit TRBD2. Germline CDR1 and CDR2: MRHNA and SNTAGT. The CDR3 consists of 15 residues. J lost 5 bases, V lost 2 bases, and 7 bases had no gene match.

This chain uses TRBV4-3 with TRBJ1-4; D is uncertain. Germline values: CDR1 LGHNA, CDR2 YSLEER. V was shortened by 0 bases and J by 8 bases, with 16 bases between the two germline ends. There are 16 residues in the CDR3. CDR3 DNA sequence: TGCGCCAGCAGCCAAGATACCGCGCGGGCGGCCGAAAAACTGTTTTTT. The encoded protein is CASSQDTARAAEKLFF.

The chain employs TRBV30 and TRBJ2-1; D assignment may be TRBD1 or TRBD2 (6 bases each). The CDR3 runs 16 residues. V lost 0 bases, J lost 0 bases, and 12 bases lay in between. CDR1 GTSNPN and CDR2 SVGIG come from the germline V gene (reference sequence). The CDR3, as DNA: TGTGCCTGGAGTGTACGAGGGGGACTCTCCTACAATGAGCAGTTCTTC. Encoded protein: CAWSVRGGLSYNEQFF. The entire variable domain, with the rest obtained from reference TRBV30 and TRBJ2-1, is as follows: SQTIHQWPATLVQPVGSPLSLECTVEGTSNPNLYWYRQAAGRGLQLLFYSVGIGQISSEVPQNLSASRPQDRQFILSSKKLLLSDSGFYLCAWSVRGGLSYNEQFFGPGTRLTVL.

The chain joins TRBV30 to TRBJ2-1; D is tentatively TRBD1 or TRBD2 (5 bases each). The CDR3 length is 17 residues. V was cut by 4 bases and J by 1 base, with 20 bases left in between. Germline assignment: CDR1 GTSNPN and CDR2 SVGIG (reference sequence). The CDR3: CAWIPWGKRESYNEQFF. Written as DNA, the CDR3 is TGTGCCTGGATCCCTTGGGGGAAGAGGGAGTCCTACAATGAGCAGTTCTTC.

This clone was counted between two and nine times. The J gene is TRBJ1-2, the V gene TRBV6-5, with D tentatively TRBD1 (6 bases). The CDR3 runs to 13 residues. Germline CDR1 is MNHEY and CDR2 is SVGAGI. Between the trimmed V and J ends, which lost 2 bases and 3 bases, there was a span of 7 bases. CDR3 bases: TGTGCCAGCAGTTACACAGGGCACTATGGCTACACCTTC. Translated, it gives CASSYTGHYGYTF.

The V call is TRBV6-5, the J call TRBJ2-2, with D tentatively TRBD2 (5 bases). The CDR3 is made up of 12 amino acids. The germline CDR1 and CDR2 sequences are MNHEY and SVGAGI. The V gene lost 5 bases and the J gene lost 8 bases, with 9 bases spanning the gap. The CDR3: CASSITRGELFF. Written as DNA, the CDR3 is TGTGCCAGCAGTATAACTAGGGGGGAGCTGTTTTTT.

The chain carries TRBV28 and TRBJ2-7; 7 nucleotides agree with TRBD1. The CDR3 length is 14 residues. J lost 9 bases, V lost 4 bases, and 12 bases had no gene match. Germline CDR1 reads MDHEN; CDR2 reads SYDVKM. The CDR3 loop reads CASSSTGTDFLQYF. As DNA, the CDR3 is TGTGCCAGCAGTTCAACCGGGACAGACTTTTTGCAGTACTTC.

The V and J genes are TRBV27 and TRBJ1-5; TRBD1 agrees at 9 bases. Germline V gene lookup returns CDR1 MNHEY and CDR2 SMNVEV (reference sequence). Unmatched junction bases numbered 11, after V lost 5 bases and J lost 3 bases. The CDR3 totals 17 residues. The CDR3 DNA reads as TGTGCCAGCAGTATCGGACCACAGGGGGCGAACAATCAGCCCCAGCATTTT. Protein product: CASSIGPQGANNQPQHF.

This rearrangement joins TRBV28 to TRBJ2-7, with D perhaps matching TRBD1 (5 bases). Germline V CDR1 and CDR2: MDHEN, SYDVKM. CDR3 size: 15 residues. Trimming took 6 bases from V and 0 from J, leaving 15 bases between them. The CDR3 loop reads CASSLTRTGSYEQYF. The CDR3 DNA reads TGTGCCAGCAGCCTAACCCGAACAGGCTCCTACGAGCAGTACTTC.